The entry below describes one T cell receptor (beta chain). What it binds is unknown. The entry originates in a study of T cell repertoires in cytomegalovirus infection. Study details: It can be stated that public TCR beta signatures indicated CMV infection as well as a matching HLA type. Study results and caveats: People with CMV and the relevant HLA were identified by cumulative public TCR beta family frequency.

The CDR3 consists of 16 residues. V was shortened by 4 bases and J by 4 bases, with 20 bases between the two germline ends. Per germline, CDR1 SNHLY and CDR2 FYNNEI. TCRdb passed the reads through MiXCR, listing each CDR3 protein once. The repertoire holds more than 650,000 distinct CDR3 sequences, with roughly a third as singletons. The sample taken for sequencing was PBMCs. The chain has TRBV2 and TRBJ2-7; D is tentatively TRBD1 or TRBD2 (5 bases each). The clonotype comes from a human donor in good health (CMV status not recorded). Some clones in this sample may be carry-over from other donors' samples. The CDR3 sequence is CASSVLPGTEEYEQYF. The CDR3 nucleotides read TGTGCCAGCAGTGTCCTACCAGGGACGGAAGAGTACGAGCAGTACTTC.